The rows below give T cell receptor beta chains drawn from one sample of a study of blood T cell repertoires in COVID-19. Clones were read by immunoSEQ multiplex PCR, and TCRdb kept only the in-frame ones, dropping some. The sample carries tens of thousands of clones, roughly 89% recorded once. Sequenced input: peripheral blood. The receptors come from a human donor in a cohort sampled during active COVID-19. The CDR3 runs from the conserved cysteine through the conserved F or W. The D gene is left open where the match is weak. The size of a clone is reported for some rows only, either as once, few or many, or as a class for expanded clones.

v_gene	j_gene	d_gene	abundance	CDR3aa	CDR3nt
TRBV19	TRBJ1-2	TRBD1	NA	CATATGAYGYTF	TGTGCCACCGCGACAGGGGCCTATGGCTACACCTTC
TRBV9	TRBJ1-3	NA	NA	CASSAHGGAPVSGNTIYF	TGTGCCAGCAGCGCCCACGGGGGGGCCCCTGTCTCTGGAAACACCATATATTTT
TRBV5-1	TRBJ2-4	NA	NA	CASRLGGAPKNIQYF	TGCGCCAGCAGGTTAGGGGGGGCCCCCAAAAACATTCAGTACTTC
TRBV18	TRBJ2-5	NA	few	CASSPRQGRETQYF	TGTGCCAGCTCACCACGCCAGGGGCGGGAGACCCAGTACTTC
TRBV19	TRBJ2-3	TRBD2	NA	CASSSRTSVDTQYF	TGTGCCAGTAGTTCCCGGACTAGCGTGGATACGCAGTATTTT
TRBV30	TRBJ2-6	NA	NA	CAWSRDILSGANVLTF	TGTGCCTGGAGCCGGGACATTCTCTCTGGGGCCAACGTCCTGACTTTC
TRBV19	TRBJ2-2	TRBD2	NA	CASSIQLAGTANTGELFF	TGTGCCAGTAGTATTCAACTAGCGGGGACCGCGAACACCGGGGAGCTGTTTTTT
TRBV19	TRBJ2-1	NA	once	CASSTKQGHEQFF	TGTGCCAGTAGTACCAAACAGGGCCATGAGCAGTTCTTC
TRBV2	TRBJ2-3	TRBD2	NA	CATVREATDTQYF	TGTGCCACAGTCCGGGAGGCTACAGATACGCAGTATTTT
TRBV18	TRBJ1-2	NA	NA	CASSPDGLWGYTF	TGTGCCAGCTCACCCGATGGACTCTGGGGCTACACCTTC
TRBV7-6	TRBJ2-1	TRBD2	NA	CASSLRPSGENEQFF	TGTGCCAGCAGCTTACGGCCTAGCGGGGAGAATGAGCAGTTCTTC
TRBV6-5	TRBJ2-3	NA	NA	CASSYSGGAADTQYF	TGTGCCAGCAGTTACTCAGGGGGGGCCGCAGATACGCAGTATTTT
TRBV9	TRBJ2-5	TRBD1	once	CASSVAQGAWETQYF	TGTGCCAGCAGCGTGGCACAGGGGGCGTGGGAGACCCAGTACTTC
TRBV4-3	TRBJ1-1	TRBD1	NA	CASSQTDRGGTEAFF	TGCGCCAGCAGCCAAACGGACAGGGGTGGCACTGAAGCTTTCTTT
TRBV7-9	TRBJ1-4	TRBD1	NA	CASSIQTGGTEKLFF	TGTGCCAGCAGCATACAGACAGGGGGGACTGAAAAACTGTTTTTT
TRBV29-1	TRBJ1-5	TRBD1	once	CSVVTGTGVNSNQPQHF	TGCAGCGTGGTGACCGGGACAGGGGTCAATAGCAATCAGCCCCAGCATTTT
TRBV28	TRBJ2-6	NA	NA	CASGGANVLTF	TGTGCCTCCGGGGGGGCCAACGTCCTGACTTTC
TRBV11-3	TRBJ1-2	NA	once	CASSLYQPGANYGYTF	TGTGCCAGCAGCTTATACCAACCCGGTGCTAACTATGGCTACACCTTC
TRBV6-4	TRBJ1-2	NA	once	CASSDSGGDLYGYTF	TGTGCCAGCAGTGACTCAGGAGGCGATCTCTATGGCTACACCTTC
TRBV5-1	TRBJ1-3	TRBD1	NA	CASSSSQGVSGNTIYF	TGCGCCAGCAGCTCCTCCCAGGGGGTCTCTGGAAACACCATATATTTT
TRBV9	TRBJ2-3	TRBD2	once	CASSVVAGAQDTQYF	TGTGCCAGCAGCGTAGTAGCGGGAGCCCAAGATACGCAGTATTTT
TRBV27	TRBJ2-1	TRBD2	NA	CASSFSRASGYNEQFF	TGTGCCAGCAGTTTCAGTCGGGCTAGCGGGTACAATGAGCAGTTCTTC
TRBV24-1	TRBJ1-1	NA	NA	CATGEGGNTEAFF	TGTGCCACCGGGGAGGGTGGGAACACTGAAGCTTTCTTT
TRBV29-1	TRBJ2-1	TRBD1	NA	CSVRQGPHEQFF	TGCAGCGTCCGACAGGGTCCCCATGAGCAGTTCTTC
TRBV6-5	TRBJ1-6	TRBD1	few	CASSYTLDRTNSPLHF	TGTGCCAGCAGTTACACCCTGGACAGGACCAATTCACCCCTCCACTTT
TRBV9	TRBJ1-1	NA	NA	CASSVGGDTEAFF	TGTGCCAGCAGCGTAGGGGGAGACACTGAAGCTTTCTTT
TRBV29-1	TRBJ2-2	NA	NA	CSVQTGTNTGELFF	TGCAGCGTCCAAACAGGGACGAACACCGGGGAGCTGTTTTTT
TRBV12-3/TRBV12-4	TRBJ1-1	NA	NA	CASTGYSEAFF	TGTGCCAGCACCGGTTATAGTGAAGCTTTCTTT
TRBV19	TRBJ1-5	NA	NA	CASSGGTGGNQPQHF	TGTGCCAGTAGTGGGGGGACCGGTGGGAATCAGCCCCAGCATTTT
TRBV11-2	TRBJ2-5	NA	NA	CASSLGQGETQYF	TGTGCCAGCAGCTTAGGGCAGGGGGAGACCCAGTACTTC
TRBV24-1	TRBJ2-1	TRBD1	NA	CANRDSVNNEQFF	TGTGCCAACAGGGACAGCGTAAACAATGAGCAGTTCTTC
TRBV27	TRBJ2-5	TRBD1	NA	CASSLGTGPAETQYF	TGTGCCAGCAGTTTAGGGACAGGGCCGGCGGAGACCCAGTACTTC
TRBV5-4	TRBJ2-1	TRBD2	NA	CASSVGLATYNEQFF	TGTGCCAGCAGCGTGGGACTAGCGACCTACAATGAGCAGTTCTTC
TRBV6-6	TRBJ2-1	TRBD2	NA	CASSPLAGSYNEQFF	TGTGCCAGCAGTCCACTAGCGGGGTCCTACAATGAGCAGTTCTTC
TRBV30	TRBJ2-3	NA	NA	CAWSVSSGTDTQYF	TGTGCCTGGAGTGTATCTAGCGGCACAGATACGCAGTATTTT
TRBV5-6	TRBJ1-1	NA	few	CASSRGRVGFF	TGTGCCAGCAGCAGGGGCAGGGTGGGTTTCTTT
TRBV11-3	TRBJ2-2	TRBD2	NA	CASSLRGRGGPNTGELFF	TGTGCCAGCAGCTTACGCGGGCGGGGGGGCCCGAACACCGGGGAGCTGTTTTTT
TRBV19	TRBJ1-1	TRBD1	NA	CASSTGQVNTEAFF	TGTGCCAGTAGTACGGGACAGGTGAACACTGAAGCTTTCTTT
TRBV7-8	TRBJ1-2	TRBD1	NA	CASSPTGGGDYGYTF	TGTGCCAGCAGCCCGACCGGAGGGGGCGACTATGGCTACACCTTC
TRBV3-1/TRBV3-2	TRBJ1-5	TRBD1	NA	CASSQGQGNQPQHF	TGTGCCAGCAGCCAGGGACAGGGTAATCAGCCCCAGCATTTT
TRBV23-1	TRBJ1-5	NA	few	CASSKGPGWNQPQHF	TGCGCCAGCAGTAAAGGTCCAGGGTGGAATCAGCCCCAGCATTTT
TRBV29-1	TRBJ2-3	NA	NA	CSVDRSTDTQYF	TGCAGCGTTGACCGTTCCACAGATACGCAGTATTTT
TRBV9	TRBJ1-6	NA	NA	CAGERGYNSPLHF	TGTGCCGGAGAGAGGGGGTATAATTCACCCCTCCACTTT
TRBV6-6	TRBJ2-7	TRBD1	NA	CASSIVPGQKIHEQYF	TGTGCCAGCAGTATCGTTCCGGGACAGAAGATCCACGAGCAGTACTTC
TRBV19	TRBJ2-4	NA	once	CASSIGVRRNIQYF	TGTGCCAGTAGTATCGGGGTGAGGAGAAACATTCAGTACTTC
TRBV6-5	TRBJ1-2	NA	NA	CASSYSGGREGYTF	TGTGCCAGCAGTTACTCGGGGGGGAGGGAGGGCTACACCTTC
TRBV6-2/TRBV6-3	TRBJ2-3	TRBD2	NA	CASRPSGGDTQYF	TGTGCCAGCAGGCCTAGCGGGGGGGATACGCAGTATTTT
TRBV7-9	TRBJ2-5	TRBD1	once	CASSRGQGPQYF	TGTGCCAGCAGCCGGGGACAGGGGCCCCAGTACTTC